This TCR beta chain was recovered during a study of CD8 T cells in Susac syndrome. Random hexamers served to reverse transcribe roughly 0.45 to 1 ug RNA. The CDR3 of TCR beta was amplified by immunoSEQ multiplex PCR across 54 Vbeta and 13 Jbeta. TCRdb fed the immunoSEQ multiplex PCR reads into MiXCR, producing one record per CDR3 protein. The sample lists fewer than 250,000 distinct CDR3 sequences, 80% to 95% seen once, with around 0.096% in the top ten. High-throughput TCR beta sequencing covered peripheral CD8+ and CD4+ T cells. Negative isolation was used for CD8+ and CD4+ T cells and FACS enrichment for TEMRA cells. This CDR3 has 15 residues. Germline-derived CDR1 and CDR2 are SNHLY and FYNNEI. V dropped 2 bases and J dropped 3 bases, with 14 bases sitting between them.

Sequencing was done on a sample of CD4+ T cells from PBMCs. The rearrangement links TRBV2 to TRBJ2-7; possible D gene TRBD1, 6 bases. The receptor's source is a human donor in good health. The DNA of the CDR3 is TGTGCCAGCAGTGAAACGTTTGGACAGAACTACGAGCAGTACTTC. It translates to CASSETFGQNYEQYF. The full variable domain, with the rest looked up from reference TRBV2 and TRBJ2-7, is EPEVTQTPSHQVTQMGQEVILRCVPISNHLYFYWYRQILGQKVEFLVSFYNNEISEKSEIFDDQFSVERPDGSNFTLKIRSTKLEDSAMYFCASSETFGQNYEQYFGPGTRLTVT.